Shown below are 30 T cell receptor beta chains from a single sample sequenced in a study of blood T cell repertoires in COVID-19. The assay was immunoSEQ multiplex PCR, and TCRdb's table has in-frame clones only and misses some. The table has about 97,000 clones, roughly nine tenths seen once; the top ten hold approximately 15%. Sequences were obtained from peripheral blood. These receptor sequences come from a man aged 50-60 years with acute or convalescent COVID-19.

CDR3 sequence reads: CASRWGREQYF. CDR3 DNA: TGTGCCAGTAGGTGGGGCCGCGAGCAGTACTTC. V gene TRBV19 combines with J gene TRBJ2-7; tentative D call: TRBD1 (5 bases). Trimming left V 6 bases short and J 6 bases short, with 9 bases between. The V gene's germline CDR1 is LNHDA and CDR2 SQIVND (reference sequence). The CDR3 runs to 11 residues.

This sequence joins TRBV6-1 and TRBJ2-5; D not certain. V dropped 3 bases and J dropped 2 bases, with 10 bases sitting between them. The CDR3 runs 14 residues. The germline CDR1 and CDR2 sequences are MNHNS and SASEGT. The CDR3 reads CASSDPSGQETQYF. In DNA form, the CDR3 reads TGTGCCAGCAGTGACCCCTCAGGACAAGAGACCCAGTACTTC.

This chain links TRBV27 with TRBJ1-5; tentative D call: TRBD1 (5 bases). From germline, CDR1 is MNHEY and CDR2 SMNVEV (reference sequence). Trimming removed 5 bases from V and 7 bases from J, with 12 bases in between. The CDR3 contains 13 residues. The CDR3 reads CASSQGIGQPQHF. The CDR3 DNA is TGTGCCAGCAGTCAGGGAATCGGCCAGCCCCAGCATTTT.

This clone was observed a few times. In DNA form, the CDR3 reads TGTGCCAGCAGTTCACGGTGGGACTATTCGACCTACGAGCAGTACTTC. It codes for CASSSRWDYSTYEQYF. The rearrangement uses TRBV7-9 and TRBJ2-7, with 7 bases aligning to TRBD2. Germline V CDR1 and CDR2: SEHNR, FQNEAQ (reference sequence). J was trimmed by 2 bases and V by 6 bases; bases with no gene match: 13. This CDR3 has 16 residues.

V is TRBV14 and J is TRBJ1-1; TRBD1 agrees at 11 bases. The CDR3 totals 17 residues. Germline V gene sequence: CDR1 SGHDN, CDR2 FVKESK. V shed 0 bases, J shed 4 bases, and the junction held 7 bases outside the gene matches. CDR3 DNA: TGTGCCAGCAGCCAAGATTGGACAGGGGGCTTGGGCACTGAAGCTTTCTTT. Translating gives CASSQDWTGGLGTEAFF.

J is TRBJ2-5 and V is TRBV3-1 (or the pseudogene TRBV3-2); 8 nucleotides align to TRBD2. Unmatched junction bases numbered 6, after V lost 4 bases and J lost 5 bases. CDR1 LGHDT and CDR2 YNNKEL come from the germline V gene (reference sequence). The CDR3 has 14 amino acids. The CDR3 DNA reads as TGTGCCAGCAGCCCCTACCGGGGGGGGGAGACCCAGTACTTC. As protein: CASSPYRGGETQYF.

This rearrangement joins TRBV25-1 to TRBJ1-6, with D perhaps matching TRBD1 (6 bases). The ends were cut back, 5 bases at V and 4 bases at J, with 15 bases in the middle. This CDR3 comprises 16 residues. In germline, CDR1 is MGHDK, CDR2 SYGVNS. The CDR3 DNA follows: TGTGCCAGCAGTCTGGGGGGGCGGTGGTATAATTCACCCCTCCACTTT. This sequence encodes CASSLGGRWYNSPLHF.

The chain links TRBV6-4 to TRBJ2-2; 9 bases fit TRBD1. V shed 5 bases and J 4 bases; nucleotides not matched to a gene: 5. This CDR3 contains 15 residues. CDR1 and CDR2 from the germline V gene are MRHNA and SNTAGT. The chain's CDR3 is CASSSGTGSTGELFF. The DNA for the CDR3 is TGTGCCAGCAGTTCCGGGACAGGGAGCACCGGGGAGCTGTTTTTT.

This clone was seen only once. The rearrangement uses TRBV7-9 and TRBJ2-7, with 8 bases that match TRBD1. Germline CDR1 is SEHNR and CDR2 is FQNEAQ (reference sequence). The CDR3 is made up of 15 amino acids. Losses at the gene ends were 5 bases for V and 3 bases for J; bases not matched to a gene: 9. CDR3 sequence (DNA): TGTGCCAGCAGCCCATGGACAGGGTACTACTACGAGCAGTACTTC. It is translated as CASSPWTGYYYEQYF.

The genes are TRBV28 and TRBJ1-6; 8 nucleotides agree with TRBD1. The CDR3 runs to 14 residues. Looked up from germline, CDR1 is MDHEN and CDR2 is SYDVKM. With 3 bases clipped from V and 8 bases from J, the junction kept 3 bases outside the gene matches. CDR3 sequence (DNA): TGTGCCAGCAGTTTGGAACAGGGGGATTCACCCCTCCACTTT. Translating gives CASSLEQGDSPLHF. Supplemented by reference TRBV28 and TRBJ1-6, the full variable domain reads DVKVTQSSRYLVKRTGEKVFLECVQDMDHENMFWYRQDPGLGLRLIYFSYDVKMKEKGDIPEGYSVSREKKERFSLILESASTNQTSMYLCASSLEQGDSPLHFGNGTRLTVT.

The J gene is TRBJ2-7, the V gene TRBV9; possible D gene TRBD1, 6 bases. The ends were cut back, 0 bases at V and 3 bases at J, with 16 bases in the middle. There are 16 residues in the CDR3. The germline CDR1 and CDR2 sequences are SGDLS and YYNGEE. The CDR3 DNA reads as TGTGCCAGCAGCGTAGAAGCTACGACAGGATTCTACGAGCAGTACTTC. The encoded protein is CASSVEATTGFYEQYF.

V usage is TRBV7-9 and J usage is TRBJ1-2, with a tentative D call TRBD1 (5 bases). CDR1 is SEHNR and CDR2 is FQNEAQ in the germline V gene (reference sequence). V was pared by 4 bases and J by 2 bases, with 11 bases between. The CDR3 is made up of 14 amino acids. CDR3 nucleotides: TGTGCCAGCAGCTCCCCGGGGGGAAACTATGGCTACACCTTC. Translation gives CASSSPGGNYGYTF.

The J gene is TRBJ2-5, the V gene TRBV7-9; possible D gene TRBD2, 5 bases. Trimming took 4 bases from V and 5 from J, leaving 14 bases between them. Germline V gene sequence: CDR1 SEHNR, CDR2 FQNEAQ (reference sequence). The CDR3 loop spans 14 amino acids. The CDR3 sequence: CASSSDGVDETQYF. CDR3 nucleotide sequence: TGTGCCAGCAGCTCCGACGGGGTGGACGAGACCCAGTACTTC.

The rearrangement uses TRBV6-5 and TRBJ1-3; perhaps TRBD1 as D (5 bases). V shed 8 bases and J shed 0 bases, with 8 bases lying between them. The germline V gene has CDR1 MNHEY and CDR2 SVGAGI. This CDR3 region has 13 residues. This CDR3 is CASGGGSGNTIYF. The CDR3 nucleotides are TGTGCCAGCGGGGGGGGCTCTGGAAACACCATATATTTT.

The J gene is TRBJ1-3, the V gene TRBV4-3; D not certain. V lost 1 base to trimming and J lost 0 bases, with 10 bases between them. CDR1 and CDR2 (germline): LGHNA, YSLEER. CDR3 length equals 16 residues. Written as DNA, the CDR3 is TGCGCCAGCAGCCAAGTGATAGGCGGCTCTGGAAACACCATATATTTT. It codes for CASSQVIGGSGNTIYF.

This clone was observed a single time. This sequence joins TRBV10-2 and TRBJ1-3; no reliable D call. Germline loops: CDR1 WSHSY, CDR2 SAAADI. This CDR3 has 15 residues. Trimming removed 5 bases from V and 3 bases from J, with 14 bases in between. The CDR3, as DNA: TGCGCCAGCAGTTCGCTCGGAGGGAATGGAAACACCATATATTTT. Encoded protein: CASSSLGGNGNTIYF.

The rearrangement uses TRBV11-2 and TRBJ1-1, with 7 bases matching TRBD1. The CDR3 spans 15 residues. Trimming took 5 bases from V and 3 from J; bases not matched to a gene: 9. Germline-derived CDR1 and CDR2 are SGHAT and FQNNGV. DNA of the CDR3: TGTGCCAGCAGCCAATACCCTGACAGGGACACTGAAGCTTTCTTT. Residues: CASSQYPDRDTEAFF.

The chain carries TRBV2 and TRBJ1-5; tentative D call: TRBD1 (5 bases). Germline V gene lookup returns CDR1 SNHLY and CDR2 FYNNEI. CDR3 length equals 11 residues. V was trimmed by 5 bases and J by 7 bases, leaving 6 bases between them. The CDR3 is CASSQGQPQHF. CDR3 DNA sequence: TGTGCCAGCAGTCAGGGACAGCCCCAGCATTTT.

CDR3 protein: CASSLAQGAGSPLHF. The CDR3 coding sequence is TGTGCCAGCAGCTTAGCGCAGGGGGCCGGATCACCCCTCCACTTT. The chain employs TRBV7-2 and TRBJ1-6, with 8 bases that match TRBD1. This CDR3 has 15 amino acids. V shed 0 bases and J 10 bases; nucleotides not matched to a gene: 5. CDR1 SGHTA and CDR2 FQGNSA come from the germline V gene.

CDR3 coding DNA: TGTGCCAGCAGTTACTCGCGGGGGTCCTATAATTCACCCCTCCACTTT. Translation gives CASSYSRGSYNSPLHF. The V gene is TRBV6-5, the J gene TRBJ1-6; maybe TRBD1 (5 bases). The V and J ends lost 0 bases and 1 base respectively, with 7 bases between them. The CDR3 is 16 residues long. Germline assignment: CDR1 MNHEY and CDR2 SVGAGI.

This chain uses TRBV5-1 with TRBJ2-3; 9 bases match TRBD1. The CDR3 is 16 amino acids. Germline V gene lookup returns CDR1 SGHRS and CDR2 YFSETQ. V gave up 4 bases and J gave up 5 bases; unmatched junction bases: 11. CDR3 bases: TGCGCCAGCAGCGAGGTCCCGGGACAGGGCCAAGATACGCAGTATTTT. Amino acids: CASSEVPGQGQDTQYF.

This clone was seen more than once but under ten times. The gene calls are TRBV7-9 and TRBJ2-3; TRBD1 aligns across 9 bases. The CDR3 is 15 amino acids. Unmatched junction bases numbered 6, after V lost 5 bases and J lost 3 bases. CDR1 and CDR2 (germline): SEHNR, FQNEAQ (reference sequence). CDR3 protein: CASSRGQGRTDTQYF. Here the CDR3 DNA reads TGTGCCAGCAGCCGCGGACAGGGGAGGACAGATACGCAGTATTTT. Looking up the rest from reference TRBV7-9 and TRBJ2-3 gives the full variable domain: DTGVSQNPRHKITKRGQNVTFRCDPISEHNRLYWYRQTLGQGPEFLTYFQNEAQLEKSRLLSDRFSAERPKGSFSTLEIQRTEQGDSAMYLCASSRGQGRTDTQYFGPGTRLTVL.

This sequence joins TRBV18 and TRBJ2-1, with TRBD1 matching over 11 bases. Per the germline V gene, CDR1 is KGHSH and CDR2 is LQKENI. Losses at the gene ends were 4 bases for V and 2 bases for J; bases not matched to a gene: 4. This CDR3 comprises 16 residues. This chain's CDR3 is CASSLGDRGTYNEQFF. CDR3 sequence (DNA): TGTGCCAGCTCACTAGGGGACAGGGGGACCTACAATGAGCAGTTCTTC. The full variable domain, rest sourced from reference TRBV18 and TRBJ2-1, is NAGVMQNPRHLVRRRGQEARLRCSPMKGHSHVYWYRQLPEEGLKFMVYLQKENIIDESGMPKERFSAEFPKEGPSILRIQQVVRGDSAAYFCASSLGDRGTYNEQFFGPGTRLTVL.

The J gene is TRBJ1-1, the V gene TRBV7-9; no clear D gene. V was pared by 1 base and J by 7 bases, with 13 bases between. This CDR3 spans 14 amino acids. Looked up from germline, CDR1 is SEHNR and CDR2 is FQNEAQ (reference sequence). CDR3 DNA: TGTGCCAGCAGCTTAGGTTGGTCCAGTCTTGAAGCTTTCTTT. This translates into CASSLGWSSLEAFF. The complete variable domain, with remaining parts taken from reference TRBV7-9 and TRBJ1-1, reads DTGVSQNPRHKITKRGQNVTFRCDPISEHNRLYWYRQTLGQGPEFLTYFQNEAQLEKSRLLSDRFSAERPKGSFSTLEIQRTEQGDSAMYLCASSLGWSSLEAFFGQGTRLTVV.

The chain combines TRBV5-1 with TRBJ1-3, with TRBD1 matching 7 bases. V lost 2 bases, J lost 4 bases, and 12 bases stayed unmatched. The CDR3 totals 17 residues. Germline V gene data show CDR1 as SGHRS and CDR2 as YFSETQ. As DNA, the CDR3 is TGCGCCAGCAGCTTAATACCCGACAGGGTGTCAGGAAACACCATATATTTT. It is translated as CASSLIPDRVSGNTIYF.

CDR3 sequence: CASSTLGTPTQHF. The CDR3 coding sequence is TGTGCCAGTAGTACCCTCGGGACACCCACCCAGCATTTT. The gene calls are TRBV19 and TRBJ1-5; D possibly corresponds to TRBD1 (6 bases). CDR1 LNHDA and CDR2 SQIVND come from the germline V gene (reference sequence). The CDR3 totals 13 residues. V was trimmed by 4 bases and J by 11 bases, leaving 15 bases between them.

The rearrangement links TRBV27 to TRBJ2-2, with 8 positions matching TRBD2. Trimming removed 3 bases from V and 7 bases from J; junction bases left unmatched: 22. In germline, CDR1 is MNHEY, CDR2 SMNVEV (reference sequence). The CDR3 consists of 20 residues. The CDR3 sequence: CASSFTGTRGTRVFGGELFF. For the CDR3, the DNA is TGTGCCAGCAGTTTTACCGGGACGAGGGGGACTAGGGTCTTTGGCGGGGAGCTGTTTTTT.

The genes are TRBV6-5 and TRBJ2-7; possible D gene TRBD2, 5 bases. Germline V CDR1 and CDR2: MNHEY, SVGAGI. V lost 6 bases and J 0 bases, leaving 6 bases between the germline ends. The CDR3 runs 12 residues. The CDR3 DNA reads TGTGCCAGCAGGGACTTCTCCTACGAGCAGTACTTC. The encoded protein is CASRDFSYEQYF.

The CDR3 DNA follows: TGCAGTGCTTTCGAGTACGAGCAGTACTTC. Translating it yields CSAFEYEQYF. The V call is TRBV20-1, the J call TRBJ2-7; D unresolved. The CDR3 has 10 amino acids. Germline V gene sequence: CDR1 DFQATT, CDR2 SNEGSKA (reference sequence). V was cut by 5 bases and J by 4 bases, with 6 bases left in between.

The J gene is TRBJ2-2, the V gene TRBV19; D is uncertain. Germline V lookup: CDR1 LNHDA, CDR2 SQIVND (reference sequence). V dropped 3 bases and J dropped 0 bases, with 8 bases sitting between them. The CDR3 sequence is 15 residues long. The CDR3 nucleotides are TGTGCCAGTAGTATGGCCAGGACGAACACCGGGGAGCTGTTTTTT. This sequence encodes CASSMARTNTGELFF.